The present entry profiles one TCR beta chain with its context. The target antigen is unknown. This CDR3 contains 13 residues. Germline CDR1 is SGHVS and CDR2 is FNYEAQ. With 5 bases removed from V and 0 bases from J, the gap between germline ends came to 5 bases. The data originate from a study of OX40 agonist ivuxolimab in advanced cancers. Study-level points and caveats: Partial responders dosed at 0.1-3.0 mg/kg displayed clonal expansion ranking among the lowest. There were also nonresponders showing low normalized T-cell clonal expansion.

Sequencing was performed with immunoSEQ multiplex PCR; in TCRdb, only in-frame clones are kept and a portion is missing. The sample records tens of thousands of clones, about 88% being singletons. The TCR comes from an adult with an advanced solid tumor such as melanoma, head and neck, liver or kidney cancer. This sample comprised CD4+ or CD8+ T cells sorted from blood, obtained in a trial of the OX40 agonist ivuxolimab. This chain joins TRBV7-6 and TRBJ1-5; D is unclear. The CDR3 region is CASSKGSNQPQHF. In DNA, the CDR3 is TGTGCCAGCAGCAAGGGTAGCAATCAGCCCCAGCATTTT.